This TCR beta chain was obtained from a study of identical twins. This clonotype has ten or more counts. TCRdb ran MiXCR on the 5' RACE reads and lists one entry per CDR3 protein. The sample carries around 1.7 million distinct CDR3 sequences, less than 40% recorded once. Looked up from germline, CDR1 is DFQATT and CDR2 is SNEGSKA (reference sequence). There are 14 residues in the CDR3. V gave up 0 bases and J gave up 4 bases, with 12 bases separating them. The chain links TRBV20-1 to TRBJ2-5; weak D call: TRBD1 (6 bases). The specimen was cord blood. This sequence originates from a newborn girl in good health. In DNA form, the CDR3 reads TGCAGTGCTAGAGAATACAGGGTGGGAGAGACCCAGTACTTC. Translation gives CSAREYRVGETQYF.